These T cell receptor beta chains were read from a single sample in a study of cytomegalovirus exposure and HLA in healthy donors. Generated by immunoSEQ multiplex PCR, the TCRdb table keeps only in-frame clones and is missing some. In the table there are 50,000 to 60,000 clones, about three quarters of which are singletons. Sequenced sample: PBMCs. The receptors come from a man between 18 and 35 years old in good health and CMV-seronegative. Each CDR3 is given with its conserved first and last residue. D genes are given only for firm matches. Size is stated for part of the rows, as once, few or many counts, or as a class when the clone is expanded.

TRBD2	TRBV2	TRBJ2-4	-	TGTGCCAGCAGGGGCCTAGCGGGAGAGGACAAAAACATTCAGTACTTC	CASRGLAGEDKNIQYF
-	TRBV30	TRBJ2-3	-	TGTGCCTGGAGTGTTTCGGGGAACCGGGATACGCAGTATTTT	CAWSVSGNRDTQYF
TRBD2	TRBV7-9	TRBJ2-1	-	TGTGCCAGCAGCTTAGCGACTAGCGGGGTCAATGAGCAGTTCTTC	CASSLATSGVNEQFF
-	TRBV7-8	TRBJ1-1	-	TGTGCCAGCAGCGTAATAACAGGCACTGAAGCTTTCTTT	CASSVITGTEAFF
-	TRBV2	TRBJ1-2	once	TGTGCCAGCAGTGAAGCCAACCAGGGTTCCTATGGCTACACCTTC	CASSEANQGSYGYTF
-	TRBV5-1	TRBJ2-1	-	TGCGCCAGCAGCTTGACGGGAGAAACCTACAATGAGCAGTTCTTC	CASSLTGETYNEQFF
-	TRBV28	TRBJ1-5	few	TGTGCCAGCAGTCCGATCGGCCGTCCGGGACAACCGCAGCCCCAGCATTTT	CASSPIGRPGQPQPQHF
-	TRBV28	TRBJ1-2	-	TGTGCCAGCAGTGGGGTACGACAGGTTAATTATGGCTACACCTTC	CASSGVRQVNYGYTF
-	TRBV5-6	TRBJ1-1	-	TGTGCCAGCGGCCGGGTGAACACTGAAGCTTTCTTT	CASGRVNTEAFF
TRBD2	TRBV4-3	TRBJ2-2	-	TGCGCCAGCAGCCAAGTGGTTAGCGGGTACACCGGGGAGCTGTTTTTT	CASSQVVSGYTGELFF
TRBD1	TRBV7-9	TRBJ1-1	-	TGTGCCAGCAGCGGACAGGGGAGGAACACTGAAGCTTTCTTT	CASSGQGRNTEAFF
-	TRBV6-5	TRBJ1-1	-	TGTGCCAGCAGTTACCAGAATGCAGGGATGAACACTGAAGCTTTCTTT	CASSYQNAGMNTEAFF
-	TRBV2	TRBJ1-5	few	TGTGCCAGCACGGAAAAGGAGAGCAATCAGCCCCAGCATTTT	CASTEKESNQPQHF
TRBD1	TRBV2	TRBJ1-5	-	TGTGCCAGCAGCACAGGGGGGTTAAGGGATCAGCCCCAGCATTTT	CASSTGGLRDQPQHF
TRBD2	TRBV10-2	TRBJ2-1	-	TGCGCCAGCGGGGGGGACGGTACTACCTACAATGAGCAGTTCTTC	CASGGDGTTYNEQFF
-	TRBV15	TRBJ2-3	few	TGTGCCACCAGCCCTCTCCGCACAGATACGCAGTATTTT	CATSPLRTDTQYF
-	TRBV29-1	TRBJ1-2	-	TGCAGCGTTGACGTCAGGGACTATGGCTACACCTTC	CSVDVRDYGYTF
-	TRBV9	TRBJ1-1	few	TGTGCCAGCAGCATTACCGGGACAGAAGCTTTCTTT	CASSITGTEAFF
-	TRBV2	TRBJ2-3	-	TGTGCCAGCAGTGTGGGCGGGAGCACAGATACGCAGTATTTT	CASSVGGSTDTQYF
TRBD1	TRBV7-6	TRBJ2-6	-	TGTGCCAGCAGCCGTCGAGAGGGGGCATCCGGGGCCAACGTCCTGACTTTC	CASSRREGASGANVLTF
-	TRBV30	TRBJ1-1	-	TGTGCCTGGAGCCAACGGGACACTGAAGCTTTCTTT	CAWSQRDTEAFF
-	TRBV29-1	TRBJ2-2	-	TGCAGCGCCCTGGACAGAATCTCCGCGGGTGCCGGGGAGCTGTTTTTT	CSALDRISAGAGELFF
-	TRBV25-1	TRBJ2-5	once	TGTGCCAGCAGTCCCCGGGACGGGGGACAGTGGGAGACCCAGTACTTC	CASSPRDGGQWETQYF
-	TRBV4-1	TRBJ2-7	-	TGCGCCAGCAGCCAAGATGTAGGAGGGACAGCCTACGAGCAGTACTTC	CASSQDVGGTAYEQYF
TRBD1	TRBV7-2	TRBJ1-6	few	TGTGCCAGCAGCTCCCTCGGACAGGGACGCGCTTCACCCCTCCACTTT	CASSSLGQGRASPLHF
-	TRBV4-1	TRBJ1-1	-	TGCGCCAGCAGCCAAGGGGCAAGAAGCGAAGCTTTCTTT	CASSQGARSEAFF
-	TRBV28	TRBJ1-4	few	TGTGCCAGCAGTTTGACAGGAGCAACTAATGAAAAACTGTTTTTT	CASSLTGATNEKLFF
TRBD1	TRBV28	TRBJ1-1	few	TGTGCCAGCAGTTCAGGGGGCAGCCGGAGGGGGAAAGCTTTCTTT	CASSSGGSRRGKAFF
TRBD2	TRBV27	TRBJ2-7	-	TGTGCCAGCAGCAGACTAGCCTCCTACGAGCAGTACTTC	CASSRLASYEQYF
-	TRBV7-3	TRBJ2-1	-	TGTGCCAGCAGCCAGGGAAATGAGCAGTTCTTC	CASSQGNEQFF
TRBD1	TRBV6-1	TRBJ1-5	-	TGTGCCAGCAGTGAACTTATCCCGGACAGGGTAGTTAGCAATCAGCCCCAGCATTTT	CASSELIPDRVVSNQPQHF
-	TRBV28	TRBJ1-5	-	TGTGCCAGCAGTTTCAGGGGCCGGAATCAGCCCCAGCATTTT	CASSFRGRNQPQHF
TRBD2	TRBV6-5	TRBJ2-3	-	TGTGCCAGCAGTTTTGGACTAGCGGGAGGGCCAGATACGCAGTATTTT	CASSFGLAGGPDTQYF